These T cell receptor beta chains were read from a single sample in a study of control samples from healthy donors and cancer patients. The repertoire was sequenced with immunoSEQ multiplex PCR; TCRdb's copy has only in-frame clones and lacks some. The repertoire consists of more than 85,000 clones, with approximately 90% occurring once and the leading ten covering 4% to 4.5%. Sequenced sample: blood. These TCRs come from a human donor in good health. The donor label of this sample is uncertain. Each CDR3 is given with its conserved first and last residue. A D gene is named only where the DNA matches it firmly. Size is omitted from some rows. Given values are once, few, many or a class for expanded clones.

size: NA
D: NA
V: TRBV27
J: TRBJ1-2
CDR3: CASSTQGSMNYGYTF
DNA: TGTGCCAGCAGTACACAGGGATCGATGAACTATGGCTACACCTTC

size: NA
D: TRBD2
V: TRBV9
J: TRBJ2-3
CDR3: CASSEGLAGTDTQYF
DNA: TGTGCCAGCAGCGAAGGACTAGCCGGCACAGATACGCAGTATTTT

size: NA
D: NA
V: TRBV19
J: TRBJ2-1
CDR3: CASSPVGGVYNEQFF
DNA: TGTGCCAGTAGTCCGGTAGGGGGGGTCTACAATGAGCAGTTCTTC

size: NA
D: NA
V: TRBV28
J: TRBJ1-2
CDR3: CASSPYMTDGYTF
DNA: TGTGCCAGCAGCCCTTACATGACTGATGGCTACACCTTC

size: NA
D: TRBD1
V: TRBV28
J: TRBJ1-1
CDR3: CASSLVTGRTEAFF
DNA: TGTGCCAGCTCCCTAGTGACAGGGAGGACTGAAGCTTTCTTT

size: NA
D: NA
V: TRBV18
J: TRBJ2-2
CDR3: CASSMEGATGELFF
DNA: TGTGCCAGCTCAATGGAGGGGGCGACCGGGGAGCTGTTTTTT

size: NA
D: NA
V: TRBV19
J: TRBJ1-2
CDR3: CASSIDGPGGPNYGYTF
DNA: TGTGCCAGTAGTATAGATGGGCCAGGAGGCCCTAACTATGGCTACACCTTC

size: NA
D: NA
V: TRBV9
J: TRBJ2-1
CDR3: CASSVEGSHTNEQFF
DNA: TGTGCCAGCAGCGTAGAGGGGAGCCATACCAATGAGCAGTTCTTC

size: NA
D: TRBD1
V: TRBV3-1/TRBV3-2
J: TRBJ1-2
CDR3: CASSRTGGDYGYTF
DNA: TGTGCCAGCAGCCGGACAGGGGGCGACTATGGCTACACCTTC

size: NA
D: NA
V: TRBV20-1
J: TRBJ2-3
CDR3: CSASPSTDTQYF
DNA: TGCAGTGCTAGTCCCTCGACAGATACGCAGTATTTT

size: NA
D: TRBD1
V: TRBV10-2
J: TRBJ2-7
CDR3: CASGRTGPEQYF
DNA: TGCGCCAGCGGGCGGACAGGGCCAGAGCAGTACTTC

size: few
D: NA
V: TRBV6-1
J: TRBJ2-7
CDR3: CASSEAGTESYEQYF
DNA: TGTGCCAGCAGTGAAGCAGGGACGGAAAGCTACGAGCAGTACTTC

size: NA
D: TRBD1
V: TRBV6-6
J: TRBJ2-3
CDR3: CASSPGTGLTDTQYF
DNA: TGTGCCAGCAGCCCCGGGACAGGGTTGACAGATACGCAGTATTTT

size: NA
D: TRBD2
V: TRBV18
J: TRBJ2-3
CDR3: CASSRASGGGTDTQYF
DNA: TGTGCCAGCTCACGGGCTAGCGGGGGAGGCACAGATACGCAGTATTTT

size: once
D: NA
V: TRBV3-1/TRBV3-2
J: TRBJ1-5
CDR3: CASSQDWTKRVRLDNQPQHF
DNA: TGTGCCAGCAGCCAAGATTGGACTAAAAGGGTCCGGCTAGACAATCAGCCCCAGCATTTT

size: NA
D: NA
V: TRBV12-3/TRBV12-4
J: TRBJ1-2
CDR3: CASSFLGTGYTF
DNA: TGTGCCAGCAGTTTTTTGGGTACTGGCTACACCTTC

size: NA
D: TRBD1
V: TRBV3-1/TRBV3-2
J: TRBJ1-1
CDR3: CASSQYGQGAPNTEAFF
DNA: TGTGCCAGCAGCCAATACGGACAGGGTGCTCCAAACACTGAAGCTTTCTTT

size: once
D: NA
V: TRBV5-1
J: TRBJ2-7
CDR3: CASSMGPEAYEQYF
DNA: TGCGCCAGCAGCATGGGACCCGAAGCCTACGAGCAGTACTTC

size: NA
D: NA
V: TRBV11-1
J: TRBJ2-3
CDR3: CASSLGPRTDTQYF
DNA: TGTGCCAGCAGCTTAGGACCGAGGACAGATACGCAGTATTTT

size: NA
D: NA
V: TRBV5-4
J: TRBJ2-5
CDR3: CASSEGRGETQYF
DNA: TGTGCCAGCAGTGAGGGCAGGGGTGAGACCCAGTACTTC

size: NA
D: NA
V: TRBV27
J: TRBJ1-1
CDR3: CASSFRGTEAFF
DNA: TGTGCCAGCAGTTTTCGGGGAACTGAAGCTTTCTTT

size: NA
D: TRBD1
V: TRBV27
J: TRBJ2-7
CDR3: CASISVPGQGPYEQYF
DNA: TGTGCCAGCATCTCGGTTCCGGGACAGGGACCCTACGAGCAGTACTTC

size: NA
D: NA
V: TRBV25-1
J: TRBJ1-5
CDR3: CASSEDDGQPNQPQHF
DNA: TGTGCCAGCAGTGAAGATGATGGACAGCCCAATCAGCCCCAGCATTTT

size: NA
D: NA
V: TRBV11-2
J: TRBJ2-5
CDR3: CASSTGTGQETQYF
DNA: TGTGCCAGCAGCACCGGTACGGGACAAGAGACCCAGTACTTC

size: NA
D: NA
V: TRBV5-1
J: TRBJ2-5
CDR3: CASSPTGQETQYF
DNA: TGCGCCAGCAGCCCGACAGGCCAAGAGACCCAGTACTTC

size: once
D: NA
V: TRBV30
J: TRBJ1-5
CDR3: CAWSVDGGSNQPQHF
DNA: TGTGCCTGGAGTGTAGATGGGGGGAGCAATCAGCCCCAGCATTTT

size: NA
D: NA
V: TRBV30
J: TRBJ2-3
CDR3: CAWVDAGAVTDTQYF
DNA: TGTGCCTGGGTTGACGCAGGGGCGGTCACAGATACGCAGTATTTT

size: NA
D: NA
V: TRBV5-6
J: TRBJ1-2
CDR3: CASSLGGGAGYGYTF
DNA: TGTGCCAGCAGCTTGGGAGGGGGGGCCGGATATGGCTACACCTTC

size: NA
D: NA
V: TRBV28
J: TRBJ1-4
CDR3: CASSLVGRDMNEKLFF
DNA: TGTGCCAGCAGTTTAGTCGGAAGAGATATGAATGAAAAACTGTTTTTT

size: NA
D: NA
V: TRBV6-5
J: TRBJ1-3
CDR3: CASKEGGIPTGAIYF
DNA: TGTGCCAGCAAAGAGGGAGGAATCCCAACCGGCGCCATATATTTT

size: NA
D: TRBD2
V: TRBV14
J: TRBJ2-1
CDR3: CASSQSLGLAGWSSYNEQFF
DNA: TGTGCCAGCAGCCAAAGCCTAGGACTAGCGGGGTGGAGCTCCTACAATGAGCAGTTCTTC

size: NA
D: NA
V: TRBV19
J: TRBJ1-5
CDR3: CASSPDGTNSNQPQHF
DNA: TGTGCCAGTAGTCCCGACGGCACGAATAGCAATCAGCCCCAGCATTTT

size: once
D: NA
V: TRBV29-1
J: TRBJ1-3
CDR3: CSVDSGAGNTIYF
DNA: TGCAGCGTTGACTCAGGGGCTGGAAACACCATATATTTT

size: NA
D: NA
V: TRBV10-3
J: TRBJ2-7
CDR3: CAISEGQEKQYF
DNA: TGTGCCATCAGCGAGGGCCAGGAAAAGCAGTACTTC

size: NA
D: TRBD1
V: TRBV7-9
J: TRBJ1-4
CDR3: CASSLAGDRGDEKLFF
DNA: TGTGCCAGCAGCTTAGCCGGAGACAGGGGAGATGAAAAACTGTTTTTT

size: NA
D: NA
V: TRBV12-3/TRBV12-4
J: TRBJ1-3
CDR3: CASRGYSGNTIYF
DNA: TGTGCCAGCAGGGGATACTCTGGAAACACCATATATTTT

size: NA
D: NA
V: TRBV9
J: TRBJ2-7
CDR3: CASSAWDNPLYEQYF
DNA: TGTGCCAGCAGCGCTTGGGACAATCCGCTATACGAGCAGTACTTC

size: NA
D: TRBD1
V: TRBV10-3
J: TRBJ1-4
CDR3: CAISEGQGFGEKLFF
DNA: TGTGCCATCAGTGAGGGACAGGGATTTGGTGAAAAACTGTTTTTT

size: NA
D: NA
V: TRBV6-6
J: TRBJ2-1
CDR3: CASSYSGEAQQFF
DNA: TGTGCCAGCAGTTACTCGGGGGAGGCGCAGCAGTTCTTC

size: NA
D: NA
V: TRBV19
J: TRBJ1-5
CDR3: CASSIGMGGWQPQHF
DNA: TGTGCCAGTAGTATCGGGATGGGGGGTTGGCAGCCCCAGCATTTT

size: once
D: NA
V: TRBV10-3
J: TRBJ1-1
CDR3: CAISSGPEAFF
DNA: TGTGCCATCAGTTCGGGGCCTGAAGCTTTCTTT

size: NA
D: NA
V: TRBV6-5
J: TRBJ1-5
CDR3: CASRPGAINQPQHF
DNA: TGTGCCAGCAGACCAGGGGCCATCAATCAGCCCCAGCATTTT

size: NA
D: TRBD1
V: TRBV19
J: TRBJ2-7
CDR3: CASSPTGTGGYEQYF
DNA: TGTGCCAGTAGTCCAACCGGGACAGGGGGGTACGAGCAGTACTTC

size: NA
D: TRBD1
V: TRBV24-1
J: TRBJ1-3
CDR3: CATSDGGTGGLPSSGNTIYF
DNA: TGTGCCACCAGTGATGGGGGGACAGGGGGCTTACCGAGCTCTGGAAACACCATATATTTT

size: NA
D: TRBD1
V: TRBV27
J: TRBJ2-1
CDR3: CASTSLTGGSNEQFF
DNA: TGTGCCAGCACCTCCCTGACAGGGGGTAGCAATGAGCAGTTCTTC

size: NA
D: TRBD1
V: TRBV28
J: TRBJ2-2
CDR3: CASTPLSGTGYTGELFF
DNA: TGTGCCAGCACCCCCCTTTCCGGGACAGGGTACACCGGGGAGCTGTTTTTT

size: NA
D: NA
V: TRBV10-3
J: TRBJ1-2
CDR3: CAISELGRSYTF
DNA: TGTGCCATCAGTGAGTTGGGGAGGAGCTACACCTTC